A selection of T cell receptor beta chains follows, all from one sample in a study of PD-1 blockade in mismatch repair-deficient tumors. Assay used: immunoSEQ multiplex PCR; TCRdb lists only in-frame clones, some missing. The sample includes over 60,000 clones, around 88% seen only once; the top ten take around 14%. The starting material was peripheral blood, obtained 52 weeks after starting pembrolizumab. The receptors stem from an adult with mismatch repair-deficient cancer. Each CDR3 is given with its conserved first and last residue. D genes are given only for firm matches. Clone size is not always given. Where it is, it says once, few, many or a class for expanded clones.

j_gene	d_gene	abundance	v_gene	CDR3nt	CDR3aa
TRBJ2-1	TRBD2	NA	TRBV7-2	TGTGCCAGCAGGAAGGGACTAGCAGTTGTCAATGAGCAGTTCTTC	CASRKGLAVVNEQFF
TRBJ2-7	TRBD2	NA	TRBV5-6	TGTGCCAGCAGCTTGGCAGGGAGGGCCTACGAGCAGTACTTC	CASSLAGRAYEQYF
TRBJ2-2	TRBD1	NA	TRBV6-1	TGTGCCAGCTTGGGACAGGGGGCCGGGGAGCTGTTTTTT	CASLGQGAGELFF
TRBJ2-7	TRBD1	NA	TRBV30	TGTGCCTGGAGTGTTGTAAGGGGGCGAGACTATTGGGACGGGCAGTACTTC	CAWSVVRGRDYWDGQYF
TRBJ1-2	TRBD1	NA	TRBV19	TGTGCCAGTATAGCTGGCAGGGGGCGTCGGGGCTACACCTTC	CASIAGRGRRGYTF
TRBJ1-2	NA	few	TRBV5-6	TGTGCCAGCACCTTCCCGGGACATCATGGCTACACCTTC	CASTFPGHHGYTF
TRBJ1-1	NA	few	TRBV4-1	TGCGCCAGCAGCCGGCAGCGCACTGAAGCTTTCTTT	CASSRQRTEAFF
TRBJ2-1	TRBD2	NA	TRBV7-6	TGTGCCAGCAGCTTGGGGGGACTAGCGGGAGTTTCCTACAATGAGCAGTTCTTC	CASSLGGLAGVSYNEQFF
TRBJ1-1	NA	NA	TRBV14	TGTGCCAGCAGCCAAGCAAGCCTGAAGTCGACCGTGAACACTGAAGCTTTCTTT	CASSQASLKSTVNTEAFF
TRBJ1-4	TRBD1	NA	TRBV18	TGTGCCAGCTCACCTAAGGCGCCGGGACAGGGGGCGGAAAAACTGTTTTTT	CASSPKAPGQGAEKLFF
TRBJ2-2	TRBD1	NA	TRBV5-1	TGCGCCAGCAGCCCCGGGGACAGGGGACCCGGGGAGCTGTTTTTT	CASSPGDRGPGELFF
TRBJ2-3	TRBD2	NA	TRBV6-5	TGTGCCAGCAGTTACGAGACTAGCGGGAGTGCAGATACGCAGTATTTT	CASSYETSGSADTQYF
TRBJ2-5	TRBD1	NA	TRBV13	TGTGCCAGCAGCACAGGGGGAATGTCAGAGACCCAGTACTTC	CASSTGGMSETQYF
TRBJ2-2	NA	NA	TRBV30	TGTGCCTGGAGTAGGGGAGGGGAGCTGTTTTTT	CAWSRGGELFF
TRBJ2-5	TRBD2	NA	TRBV15	TGTGCCACCAGCAGACGGGACCGCGCGGGGGCCCAGTACTTC	CATSRRDRAGAQYF
TRBJ1-2	NA	NA	TRBV21-1	TGTGCCAGCAGCTCAAGAGGCGATCCGGGACAGGGGGCGCATGGCTACACCTTC	CASSSRGDPGQGAHGYTF